The clone carrying this TCR beta chain was observed a few times. The antigen is undetermined. Trimming cost V 6 bases and J 1 base, with 3 bases left between them. The CDR3 is 12 amino acids. Germline lookup yields CDR1 ENHRY and CDR2 SYGVKD. Healthy Caucasians from Russia aged about 6 to 95 served as donors. Every sample yielded at least 7 million isolated PBMCs. A second PCR of about 7 to 12 cycles used a sample-barcoded 5' primer and a J-beta primer mix. Researchers report that a template-switch adaptor with 12 random nucleotides tagged each cDNA molecule. MiXCR was run by TCRdb on the 5' RACE reads, yielding one entry per CDR3 protein. The sample carries a few hundred thousand distinct CDR3 sequences, 27% recorded once. This sample was taken from a study of blood T cells in healthy people across ages. Points from the study as a whole: TCR beta diversity per million T cells fell roughly linearly with age.

The sample comprised blood. This receptor was taken from a woman between 65 and 79 years old in good health. This chain uses TRBV10-3 with TRBJ1-4; D unclear. As DNA, the CDR3 is TGTGCCATCAGCAGAACTAATGAAAAACTGTTTTTT. Residues: CAISRTNEKLFF.